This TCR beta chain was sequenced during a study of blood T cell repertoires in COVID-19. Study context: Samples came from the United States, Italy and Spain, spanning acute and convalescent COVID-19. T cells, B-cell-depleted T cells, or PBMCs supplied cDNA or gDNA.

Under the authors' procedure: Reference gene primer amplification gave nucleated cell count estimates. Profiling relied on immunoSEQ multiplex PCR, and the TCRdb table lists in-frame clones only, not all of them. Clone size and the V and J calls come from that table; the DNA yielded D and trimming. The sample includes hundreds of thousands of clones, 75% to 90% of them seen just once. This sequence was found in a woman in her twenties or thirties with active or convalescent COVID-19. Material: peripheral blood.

This chain's CDR3 is CASSLLGTANEKLFF. The CDR3 nucleotides are TGTGCCAGCAGCTTGTTGGGGACAGCAAATGAAAAACTGTTTTTT. The V and J genes are TRBV7-8 and TRBJ1-4, with 7 positions matching TRBD1. Trimming cost V 3 bases and J 5 bases; bases outside gene matches: 6. The CDR3 has 15 residues. In germline, CDR1 is SGHVS, CDR2 FQNEAQ.